The clone carrying this T cell receptor (beta chain) was observed a handful of times. The antigen remains undetermined. The CDR3 extends over 14 amino acids. Trimming removed 1 base at V and 3 bases at J, with 10 bases between. Looked up from germline, CDR1 is SGHKS and CDR2 is YYEKEE (reference sequence). This table comes from immunoSEQ multiplex PCR, and its TCRdb copy is limited to in-frame clones, with some not included. This table holds more than 2,000,000 clones, 90% to 95% found once. Adult donors, all healthy and HIV-negative, had no recent acute infections or vaccinations. This sample was included in a study of shared clonotypes between healthy human individuals. Study outcomes and limitations: Unshared clonotypes carried lower generation probabilities than those common to all four donors. Inspection by rarefaction showed sorted-subset sequencing to be incomplete despite large depth.

The sequencing sample was made of naive CD4+ T cells from PBMCs. The subset: CD45RA+ positively selected. The chain is built from TRBV5-5 and TRBJ1-1, with D unclear. The origin of this receptor is a man in his late teens or twenties in good health. Some clones in this sample may be carry-over from other donors' samples. CDR3 protein: CASSLRSRDTEAFF. The CDR3 DNA reads TGTGCCAGCAGCTTGAGGAGCCGCGACACTGAAGCTTTCTTT.